This T cell receptor (beta chain) was sequenced for a study of shared clonotypes between healthy human individuals. Looking at the study overall: CD4 naive and CD4 memory each took three plates per donor, while CD8 naive took two and CD8 memory one.

All donors qualified as healthy HIV-negative adults and had experienced no recent acute infections or vaccinations. Germline V gene sequence: CDR1 MGHRA, CDR2 YSYEKL. V was pared by 2 bases and J by 9 bases, with 10 bases of the junction left unmatched. The CDR3 is made up of 16 amino acids. Sorted-subset replicate PCRs used approximately 200 ng of genomic DNA. This amount corresponded to 33,000 or so T cell genomes. Clones were read by immunoSEQ multiplex PCR, and TCRdb kept only the in-frame ones, dropping some. The sample contains over 400,000 clones, around 96% of which appear only once. The rearrangement links TRBV4-1 to TRBJ2-1; 10 bases are shared with TRBD2. The TCR was taken from a woman between 25 and 40 years old in good health. Sequencing input: naive CD4+ T cells sorted from blood. Indicated subset: CD45RA+ positively selected. The CDR3 sequence: CASSQSGSGRVSEQFF. The CDR3 bases are TGCGCCAGCAGCCAATCGGGGAGCGGGAGGGTGAGTGAGCAGTTCTTC.